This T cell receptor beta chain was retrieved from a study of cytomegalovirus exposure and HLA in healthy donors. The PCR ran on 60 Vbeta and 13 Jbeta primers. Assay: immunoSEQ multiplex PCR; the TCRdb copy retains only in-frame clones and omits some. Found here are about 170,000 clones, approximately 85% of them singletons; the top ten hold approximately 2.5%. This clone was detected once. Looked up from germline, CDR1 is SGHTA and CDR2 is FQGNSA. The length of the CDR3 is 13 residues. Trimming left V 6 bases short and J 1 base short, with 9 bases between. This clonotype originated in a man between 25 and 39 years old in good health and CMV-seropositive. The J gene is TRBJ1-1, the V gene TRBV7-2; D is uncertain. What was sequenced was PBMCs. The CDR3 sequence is CASSRTSNTEAFF. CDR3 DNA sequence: TGTGCCAGCAGTCGTACATCGAACACTGAAGCTTTCTTT.